This T cell receptor beta chain was identified during a study of Tregs in tolerant kidney transplant recipients. TCRdb's table, derived via immunoSEQ multiplex PCR, lists solely in-frame clones and lacks some. The sample records 60,000 to 95,000 clones, roughly 98% being singletons. Study findings and constraints: Activated donor B cell expansion appeared to reveal the most relevant donor-specific TCRbeta repertoire. Donor-specific Treg expansion exceeded global Treg expansion in tolerant patients, suggesting antigen drive.

About this clone itself: Its specificity is unknown.

Thawed PBMCs were FACS-sorted into unstimulated CD4+CD25+CD127- regulatory T cells, CD4+CD25- non-regulatory cells, CD4 and CD8 cells. V was pared by 0 bases and J by 0 bases, with 8 bases between. This CDR3 region has 15 residues. The germline V gene has CDR1 LNHNV and CDR2 YYDKDF (reference sequence). The sequenced sample was CD4+ T cells from blood, obtained before the transplant. The clonotype comes from a human donor who received a combined kidney and bone marrow transplant. This sequence joins TRBV15 and TRBJ2-5; D is unclear. CDR3 protein: CATSRDLGHQETQYF. In DNA form, the CDR3 reads TGTGCCACCAGCAGAGATCTAGGTCACCAAGAGACCCAGTACTTC.